Relative to its sample, the clone carrying this TCR beta chain is medium-sized. The template was genomic DNA from peripheral blood, not RNA. Germline lookup yields CDR1 SGHNT and CDR2 YYREEE (reference sequence). Trimming shortened V by 1 base and J by 0 bases, and 15 bases separated the two germline ends. The CDR3 runs 17 residues. The data originate from a study of T cell repertoires in aging, cancer and after chemotherapy. Rearranged V-D-J TRB sequences were amplified with a mixed TRB-A/B primer pool. In TCRdb, the multiplex PCR reads were re-called with MiXCR into one record per CDR3 protein. The sample carries around 13,000 distinct CDR3 sequences, about a third recorded once.

Sequenced: blood. The sequence derives from a human donor in good health. The donor label of this sample is uncertain. The rearrangement joins TRBV5-4 to TRBJ2-3, with D tentatively TRBD2 (6 bases). The chain's CDR3 is CASSLRARDTSTDTQYF. The CDR3 bases are TGTGCCAGCAGCTTGCGGGCGCGGGATACTAGCACAGATACGCAGTATTTT.